The T cell receptor beta chain described here comes from a study of blood T cells in healthy people across ages. As regards this clonotype: Compared with germline, one end of the junction differs, possibly owing to a read error.

The second PCR ran roughly 7 to 12 cycles with a sample-barcoded 5' primer and J-beta primers. TCRdb passed the 5' RACE reads through MiXCR, listing each CDR3 protein once. The table has around 1.5 million distinct CDR3 sequences, about 31% seen once. This CDR3 has 15 residues. Germline loops: CDR1 SGHTA, CDR2 FQGTGA. This sequence originates from a woman aged 25 to 39 in good health. The chain carries TRBV7-3 and TRBJ2-3; TRBD1 is a possible D gene (5 bases). Sample: blood. CDR3 loop: CASSLNAQGTDTQYF. Here the CDR3 DNA reads TGCGCCAGCAGCTTAAATGCCCAGGGTACAGATACGCAGTATTTT.